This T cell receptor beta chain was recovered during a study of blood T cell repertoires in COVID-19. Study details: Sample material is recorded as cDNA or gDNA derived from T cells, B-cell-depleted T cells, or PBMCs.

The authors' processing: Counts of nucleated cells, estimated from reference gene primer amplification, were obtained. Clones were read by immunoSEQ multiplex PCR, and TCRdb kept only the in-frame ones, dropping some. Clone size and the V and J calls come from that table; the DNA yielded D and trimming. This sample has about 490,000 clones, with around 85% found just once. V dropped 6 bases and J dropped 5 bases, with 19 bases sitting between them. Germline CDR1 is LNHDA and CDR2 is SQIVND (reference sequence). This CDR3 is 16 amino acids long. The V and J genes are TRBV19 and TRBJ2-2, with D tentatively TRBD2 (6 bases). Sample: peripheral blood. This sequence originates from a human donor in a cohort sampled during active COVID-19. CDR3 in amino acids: CASRVDGGKETGELFF. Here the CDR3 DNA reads TGTGCCAGTAGGGTAGACGGGGGAAAAGAAACCGGGGAGCTGTTTTTT.